Shown below are 22 T cell receptor beta chains from a single sample sequenced in a study of T cells in Graves' hyperthyroidism and ophthalmopathy. Amplified regions were TCR beta CDR3 sequences from RNA transcripts. When the TCR CDR3 underwent first-round RT-PCR, the HTBI primer set was used. Via MiXCR, TCRdb re-called the multiplex PCR reads, giving one row per CDR3 protein. Of 350,000 to 400,000 distinct CDR3 sequences in the sample, 14% to 15% were seen once. The sample taken for sequencing was blood. Every receptor here comes from a woman aged 30 to 39 with Graves' hyperthyroidism.

The V and J genes are TRBV5-5 and TRBJ2-3; 9 nucleotides line up with TRBD2. Germline CDR1 is SGHKS and CDR2 is YYEKEE (reference sequence). CDR3 length: 16 residues. V dropped 5 bases and J dropped 0; count of bases not matched to a gene: 7. This CDR3 reads CASRLSGSPSTDTQYF. DNA of the CDR3: TGTGCCAGCAGACTTAGCGGGAGCCCCAGCACAGATACGCAGTATTTT.

Concerning this clonotype itself: One end of the junction varies from germline; a read error may be responsible. This chain joins TRBV19 and TRBJ2-5; D gene ambiguous. The J call may be mistaken, given a closer DNA end match to TRBJ2-1. CDR3 size: 10 residues. The germline CDR1 and CDR2 sequences are LNHDA and SQIVND (reference sequence). CDR3: CASRIGFQFF. In DNA, the CDR3 is TGTGCCAGTAGGATAGGGTTCCAGTTCTTC.

Many counts were recorded for this clonotype. The CDR3 protein is CASRQGNYEQYF. CDR3 nucleotide sequence: TGTGCCAGCCGACAGGGTAACTACGAGCAGTACTTC. The chain combines TRBV12-3 or TRBV12-4 with TRBJ2-7; 7 bases fit TRBD1. V was pared by 8 bases and J by 3 bases, with 4 bases of the junction left unmatched. This CDR3 has 12 amino acids.

The table lists this clonotype with many counts. The J gene is TRBJ1-1, the V gene TRBV27; TRBD1 is a possible D gene (5 bases). V lost 2 bases, J lost 0 bases, and 16 bases lay in between. The V gene's germline CDR1 is MNHEY and CDR2 SMNVEV (reference sequence). This CDR3 spans 17 amino acids. CDR3 coding DNA: TGTGCCAGCAGTTTAGATAGCCGCAGGGCCATGAACACTGAAGCTTTCTTT. As protein: CASSLDSRRAMNTEAFF.

CDR3 loop: CASSFGGENTEAFF. In DNA, the CDR3 is TGCGCCAGCAGCTTCGGCGGAGAGAACACTGAAGCTTTCTTT. The rearrangement links TRBV5-1 to TRBJ1-1; D is unresolved. V was trimmed by 2 bases and J by 1 base, leaving 9 bases between them. Germline CDR1 and CDR2: SGHRS and YFSETQ. The CDR3 length is 14 residues.

The V and J genes are TRBV7-9 and TRBJ2-1, with 10 bases identical to TRBD2. The CDR3 contains 18 residues. V lost 1 base to trimming and J lost 10 bases; unmatched junction nucleotides: 16. Germline CDR1 SEHNR, CDR2 FQNEAQ (reference sequence). The CDR3 DNA follows: TGTGCCAGCAGCTTAGTGGCCTTGGTAGCGGGAGGAGGTAGGGAGCAGTTCTTC. It is translated as CASSLVALVAGGGREQFF.

At least ten counts were recorded for this clonotype. The chain recombines TRBV12-3 or TRBV12-4 with TRBJ2-5, with 9 nucleotides matching TRBD2. Trimming took 3 bases from V and 5 from J; bases not matched to a gene: 16. This CDR3 region has 18 residues. This CDR3 reads CASSFSPNSGRPEETQYF. Written as DNA, the CDR3 is TGTGCCAGCAGTTTCTCCCCTAATAGCGGGAGACCGGAGGAGACCCAGTACTTC.

This clonotype was seen more than once but under ten times. The chain is built from TRBV19 and TRBJ1-1, with 8 bases fitting TRBD1. The CDR3 loop spans 17 amino acids. The V segment lost 5 bases and the J segment 0 bases; nucleotides outside the gene matches: 11. Germline values: CDR1 LNHDA, CDR2 SQIVND (reference sequence). The CDR3, as DNA: TGTGCCAGTAGTCCCCGTGGCAGGGGGCGAATGAACACTGAAGCTTTCTTT. Translated, it gives CASSPRGRGRMNTEAFF.

This clonotype was picked up many times. J is TRBJ2-1 and V is TRBV25-1; 11 nucleotides align to TRBD1. The CDR3 sequence is 15 residues long. The V and J ends lost 3 bases and 5 bases, in that order; junction bases with no gene match: 3. Looked up from germline, CDR1 is MGHDK and CDR2 is SYGVNS. The CDR3 region has the DNA TGTGCCAGCAGTGATGGGACAGGGGGGAACAATGAGCAGTTCTTC. It encodes CASSDGTGGNNEQFF. Filled out from reference TRBV25-1 and TRBJ2-1, the complete variable domain reads EADIYQTPRYLVIGTGKKITLECSQTMGHDKMYWYQQDPGMELHLIHYSYGVNSTEKGDLSSESTVSRIRTEHFPLTLESARPSHTSQYLCASSDGTGGNNEQFFGPGTRLTVL.

This clonotype occurred many times. The chain carries TRBV7-8 and TRBJ2-7; D unclear. From germline, CDR1 is SGHVS and CDR2 FQNEAQ. V was trimmed by 5 bases and J by 3 bases, leaving 17 bases between them. The CDR3 runs to 15 residues. CDR3 in DNA: TGTGCCAGCAGCCTTCAACCGGGCGATTTCTACGAGCAGTACTTC. It translates to CASSLQPGDFYEQYF.

This chain joins TRBV5-4 and TRBJ2-6; TRBD1 agrees at 9 bases. The CDR3 has 17 residues. The trim removed 4 bases at V and 4 bases at J, leaving 9 bases unmatched. CDR1 and CDR2 from the germline V gene are SGHNT and YYREEE (reference sequence). This chain's CDR3 is CASSPRTGAGGANVLTF. The CDR3 DNA follows: TGTGCCAGCAGCCCGCGGACAGGGGCGGGAGGGGCCAACGTCCTGACTTTC. Full variable domain (outside the CDR3, taken from reference TRBV5-4 and TRBJ2-6): ETGVTQSPTHLIKTRGQQVTLRCSSQSGHNTVSWYQQALGQGPQFIFQYYREEENGRGNFPPRFSGLQFPNYSSELNVNALELDDSALYLCASSPRTGAGGANVLTFGAGSRLTVL.

This clonotype appeared once. The chain couples TRBV19 to TRBJ2-1; 9 nucleotides agree with TRBD1. CDR3 length: 13 residues. CDR1 is LNHDA, CDR2 SQIVND, per germline (reference sequence). The V and J ends lost 8 bases and 4 bases, in that order; junction bases with no gene match: 3. In DNA, the CDR3 is TGTGCCAGTGACGGGACAGGGTACAATGAGCAGTTCTTC. Amino acids: CASDGTGYNEQFF.

This clonotype was detected a few times. The chain is built from TRBV30 and TRBJ2-5, with D possibly matching TRBD2 (6 bases). Between the trimmed V and J ends, which lost 5 bases and 5 bases, there was a span of 18 bases. This CDR3 spans 14 amino acids. Germline V gene lookup returns CDR1 GTSNPN and CDR2 SVGIG (reference sequence). CDR3 nucleotide sequence: TGTGCCTGGGGAGTATTTCGGGAGTTGGAGACCCAGTACTTC. It specifies CAWGVFRELETQYF.

This clonotype was detected many times. The rearrangement links TRBV12-3 or TRBV12-4 to TRBJ2-3; D is ambiguous. CDR3 length: 13 amino acids. V was pared by 8 bases and J by 0 bases, with 9 bases between. In DNA, the CDR3 is TGTGCCAGCGCGGTGGAAAGCACAGATACGCAGTATTTT. Protein: CASAVESTDTQYF.

In the case of this clonotype: This CDR3 is missing its conserved last phenylalanine or tryptophan, likely due to a read error. V gene TRBV9 combines with J gene TRBJ2-3; 8 bases agree with TRBD2. Germline CDR1 reads SGDLS; CDR2 reads YYNGEE. The CDR3 consists of 15 residues. Trimming cost V 3 bases and J 4 bases; bases outside gene matches: 7. The CDR3, as DNA: TGTGCCAGCAGCGCATCCGGGACTAGTGCAGATACGCAGTATCTT. Encoded protein: CASSASGTSADTQYL.

This clonotype occurred many times. The gene calls are TRBV20-1 and TRBJ2-7; 11 positions agree with TRBD2. Germline trimming cut 4 bases from V and 5 bases from J; bases unmatched to any gene: 7. The CDR3 spans 14 residues. From germline, CDR1 is DFQATT and CDR2 SNEGSKA (reference sequence). The DNA for the CDR3 is TGCAGTGCTACCGATAGCGGGAGGGCCCACGAGCAGTACTTC. Translating gives CSATDSGRAHEQYF.

This clonotype came up a few times. The rearrangement joins TRBV9 to TRBJ2-2, with TRBD2 matching 7 bases. Per the germline V gene, CDR1 is SGDLS and CDR2 is YYNGEE. The V segment lost 0 bases and the J segment 4 bases; nucleotides outside the gene matches: 6. The CDR3 length is 16 residues. In DNA, the CDR3 is TGTGCCAGCAGCGTAGTGGCTAGCGGAAGCACCGGGGAGCTGTTTTTT. Translating it yields CASSVVASGSTGELFF. The complete variable domain, with remaining parts taken from reference TRBV9 and TRBJ2-2, reads DSGVTQTPKHLITATGQRVTLRCSPRSGDLSVYWYQQSLDQGLQFLIQYYNGEERAKGNILERFSAQQFPDLHSELNLSSLELGDSALYFCASSVVASGSTGELFFGEGSRLTVL.

V is TRBV11-1 and J is TRBJ2-1; possible D gene TRBD1, 5 bases. The germline CDR1 and CDR2 sequences are SGHAT and FQDESV (reference sequence). The CDR3 runs to 13 residues. Trimming removed 5 bases at V and 12 bases at J, with 17 bases between. CDR3 DNA: TGTGCCAGCAGCGTCCTTGGTGGGGCACGGCAGTTCTTC. It is translated as CASSVLGGARQFF.

The chain couples TRBV7-9 to TRBJ2-5; 16 bases are shared with TRBD2. J lost 3 bases, V lost 5 bases, and 6 bases had no gene match. This CDR3 has 17 amino acids. Germline-derived CDR1 and CDR2 are SEHNR and FQNEAQ (reference sequence). CDR3 sequence: CASSLGLAGGGEETQYF. The CDR3 nucleotides are TGTGCCAGCAGCCTGGGACTAGCGGGAGGGGGAGAAGAGACCCAGTACTTC.

J is TRBJ2-1 and V is TRBV29-1; 7 bases are shared with TRBD2. Germline values: CDR1 SQVTM, CDR2 ANQGSEA. The CDR3 covers 12 residues. Losses at the gene ends were 5 bases for V and 3 bases for J; bases not matched to a gene: 1. DNA for the CDR3: TGCAGCGTTCAGCGGGACTACAATGAGCAGTTCTTC. Translation gives CSVQRDYNEQFF.

This clonotype was seen at least ten times. The CDR3 DNA reads TGCGCCAGCAGCTTGCTCACAACTAGCGGGAGTTCGGACGAGCAGTACTTC. It is translated as CASSLLTTSGSSDEQYF. The chain has TRBV5-1 and TRBJ2-7, with 11 bases identical to TRBD2. J gave up 5 bases and V 1 base, and 11 bases lay outside the gene matches. In germline, CDR1 is SGHRS, CDR2 YFSETQ. The CDR3 covers 17 residues.

The chain combines TRBV29-1 with TRBJ2-5; 8 nucleotides match TRBD2. CDR3 length equals 13 residues. The trim removed 7 bases at V and 4 bases at J, leaving 8 bases unmatched. Germline V gives CDR1 SQVTM, CDR2 ANQGSEA. Here the CDR3 reads CSGIAGLGETQYF. The CDR3 region has the DNA TGCAGCGGCATAGCGGGACTGGGAGAGACCCAGTACTTC.